This T cell receptor (beta chain) stems from a study of cytomegalovirus exposure and HLA in healthy donors. Study-wide results and caveats: Presence/absence analyses rested on an assumption that sequencing depth was roughly uniform across donors. The availability of immune exposure information extended only to CMV serostatus. Later on, an analysis tied 15,000 to 20,000 TCR beta sequences to HLA alleles at 0.05 false discovery rate.

V was trimmed by 1 base and J by 2 bases, leaving 18 bases between them. Germline V gene lookup returns CDR1 LGHNA and CDR2 YNFKEQ. The CDR3 contains 17 residues. The PCR was carried out with 60 Vbeta primers and 13 Jbeta primers. Only in-frame clones appear in the TCRdb table, and some are missing; sequencing was by immunoSEQ multiplex PCR. This sample has approximately 120,000 clones, with 65% to 80% found just once. In the case of this clone: The antigen is unknown.

Source material: PBMCs. The receptor's source is a woman in her thirties or forties in good health and CMV-seropositive. This rearrangement joins TRBV4-2 to TRBJ2-7; D perhaps matches TRBD2 (5 bases). This CDR3 reads CASSQGRAQTAAYEQYF. CDR3 DNA: TGTGCCAGCAGCCAAGGGCGGGCACAAACGGCAGCCTACGAGCAGTACTTC.